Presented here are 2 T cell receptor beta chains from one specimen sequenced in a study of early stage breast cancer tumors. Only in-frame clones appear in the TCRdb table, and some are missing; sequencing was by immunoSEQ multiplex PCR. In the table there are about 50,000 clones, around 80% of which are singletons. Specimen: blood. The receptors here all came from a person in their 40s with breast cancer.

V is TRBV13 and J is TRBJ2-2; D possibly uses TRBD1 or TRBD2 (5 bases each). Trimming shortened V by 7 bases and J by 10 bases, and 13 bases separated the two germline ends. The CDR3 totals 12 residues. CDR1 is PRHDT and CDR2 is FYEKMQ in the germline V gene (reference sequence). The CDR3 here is CASNWGSEELFF. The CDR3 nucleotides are TGTGCCAGCAATTGGGGGTCGGAGGAGCTGTTTTTT.

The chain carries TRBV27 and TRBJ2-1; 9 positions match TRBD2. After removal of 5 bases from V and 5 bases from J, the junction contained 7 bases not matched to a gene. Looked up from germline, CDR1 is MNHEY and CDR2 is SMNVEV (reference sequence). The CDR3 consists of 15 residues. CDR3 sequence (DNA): TGTGCCAGCAGTCCCCGGACTAGCGACCACAATGAGCAGTTCTTC. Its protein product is CASSPRTSDHNEQFF.